Described below is a single TCR beta chain sequence and its context. Its antigen is unidentified. Each sample used at least 6 million PBMCs. Every sample gave at least 5.5 micrograms of total RNA when it was extracted. The use of a sample-barcoded 5' primer and a J-beta primer mix characterized a second PCR of roughly 6 to 12 cycles. A minimum of 3 million CDR3-containing paired-end reads was obtained for each sample. In TCRdb, the 5' RACE reads were re-called with MiXCR into one record per CDR3 protein. Among approximately 1,000,000 distinct CDR3 sequences, around two fifths were seen once, and the ten largest hold roughly 13%. The sample is drawn from a study of blood T cells in healthy people across ages. Whole-study findings and limits: A roughly linear fall in TCR beta diversity per million T cells was seen with increasing age.

CDR3 length: 15 amino acids. The V and J ends lost 3 bases and 2 bases respectively, with 12 bases between them. The sequenced sample consisted of blood. This sequence was found in a man between 18 and 35 years old in good health. The V gene is TRBV12-3 or TRBV12-4, the J gene TRBJ2-3; D perhaps matches TRBD1 (7 bases). This CDR3 reads CASSFRGRNTDTQYF. DNA for the CDR3: TGTGCCAGCAGTTTCAGGGGGAGGAACACAGATACGCAGTATTTT.